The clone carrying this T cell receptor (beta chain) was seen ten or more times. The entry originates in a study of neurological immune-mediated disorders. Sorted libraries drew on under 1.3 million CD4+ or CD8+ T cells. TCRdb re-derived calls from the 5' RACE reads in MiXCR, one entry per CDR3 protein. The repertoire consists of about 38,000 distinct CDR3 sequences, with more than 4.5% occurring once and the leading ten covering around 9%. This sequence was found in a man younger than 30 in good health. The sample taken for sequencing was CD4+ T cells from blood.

The CDR3 bases are TGTGCCAGCAGCCGACGCAGGGTGGCTAATGAAAAACTGTTTTTT. It is translated as CASSRRRVANEKLFF. The chain recombines TRBV5-5 with TRBJ1-4, with D possibly TRBD1 on 5 matching bases. This CDR3 has 15 amino acids. The V gene lost 4 bases and the J gene lost 3 bases, with 13 bases spanning the gap. CDR1 is SGHKS and CDR2 is YYEKEE in the germline V gene (reference sequence).